The following is a T cell receptor (beta chain) sequence with its context. The antigen remains undetermined. This record belongs to a study of vaccination and CD4 T cells after COVID-19. Broader study findings: Median SARS-CoV-2-reactive clonotypes rose from roughly 22 to 38, not significantly.

Treatment here: approximately 9-day PBMC culture with coronavirus spike peptide pools or control peptides (ViraFEST assay). Researchers used the Oncomine TCR Beta short-read assay to sequence DNA from cultured CD4+ T cells. TCRdb re-called the PCR reads with MiXCR, one entry per CDR3 protein. This sample carries approximately 6,500 distinct CDR3 sequences, 50% to 65% of them seen once, and the ten largest clones take 22%. CDR1 and CDR2 (germline): MNHEY, SMNVEV (reference sequence). Trimming took 4 bases from V and 3 from J, leaving 16 bases between them. CDR3 length: 15 amino acids. This TCR was recovered from a human donor who had recovered from COVID-19. The rearrangement uses TRBV27 and TRBJ2-7; D may match TRBD1 or TRBD2 (5 bases each). Sequenced sample: CD4+ T cells from blood, cultured in vitro. The CDR3 DNA sequence: TGTGCCAGCAGTTCCTGGGACGCCGGTCGCTACGAGCAGTACTTC. Protein sequence: CASSSWDAGRYEQYF.